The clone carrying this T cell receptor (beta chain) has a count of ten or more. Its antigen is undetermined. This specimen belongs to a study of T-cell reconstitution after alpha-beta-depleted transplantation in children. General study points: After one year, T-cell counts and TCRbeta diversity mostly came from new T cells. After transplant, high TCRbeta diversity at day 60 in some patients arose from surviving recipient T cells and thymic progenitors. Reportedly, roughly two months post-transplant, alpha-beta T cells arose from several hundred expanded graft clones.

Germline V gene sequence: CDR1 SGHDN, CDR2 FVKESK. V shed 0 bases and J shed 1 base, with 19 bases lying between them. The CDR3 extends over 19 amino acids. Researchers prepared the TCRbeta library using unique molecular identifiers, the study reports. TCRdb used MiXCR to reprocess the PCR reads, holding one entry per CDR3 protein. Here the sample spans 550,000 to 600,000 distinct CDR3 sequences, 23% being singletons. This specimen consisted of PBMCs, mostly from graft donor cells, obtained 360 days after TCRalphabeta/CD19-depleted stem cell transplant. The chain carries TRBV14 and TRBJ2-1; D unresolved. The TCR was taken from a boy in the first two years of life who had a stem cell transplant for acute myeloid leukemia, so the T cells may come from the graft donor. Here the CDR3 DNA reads TGTGCCAGCAGCCAAGATTCGGCGTTTAGAGCTCCATCCTACAATGAGCAGTTCTTC. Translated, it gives CASSQDSAFRAPSYNEQFF.